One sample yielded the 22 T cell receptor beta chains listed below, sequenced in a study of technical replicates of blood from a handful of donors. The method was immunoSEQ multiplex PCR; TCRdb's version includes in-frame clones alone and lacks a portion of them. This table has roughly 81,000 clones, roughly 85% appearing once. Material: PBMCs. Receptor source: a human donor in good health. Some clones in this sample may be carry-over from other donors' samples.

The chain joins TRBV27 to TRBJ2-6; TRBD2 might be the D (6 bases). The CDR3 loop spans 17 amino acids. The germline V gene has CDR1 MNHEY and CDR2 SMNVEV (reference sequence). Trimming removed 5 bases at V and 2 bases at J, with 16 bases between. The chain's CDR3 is CASSPLGLPPGANVLTF. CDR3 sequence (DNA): TGTGCCAGCAGTCCCTTGGGACTCCCCCCTGGGGCCAACGTCCTGACTTTC.

The CDR3 region is CASSLIGGDNYGYTF. The CDR3 DNA follows: TGTGCCAGCAGCTTGATAGGGGGGGATAACTATGGCTACACCTTC. This rearrangement joins TRBV7-9 to TRBJ1-2, with a tentative D call TRBD1 (6 bases). Trimming removed 3 bases at V and 1 base at J, with 12 bases between. The CDR3 totals 15 residues. Germline CDR1 reads SEHNR; CDR2 reads FQNEAQ (reference sequence).

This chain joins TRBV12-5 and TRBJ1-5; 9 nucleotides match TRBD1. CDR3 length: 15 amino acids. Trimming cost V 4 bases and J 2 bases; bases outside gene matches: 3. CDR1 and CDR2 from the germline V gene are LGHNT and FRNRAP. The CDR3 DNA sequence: TGTGCTAGTGGTTGGACAGGGGATGGCAATCAGCCCCAGCATTTT. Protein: CASGWTGDGNQPQHF.

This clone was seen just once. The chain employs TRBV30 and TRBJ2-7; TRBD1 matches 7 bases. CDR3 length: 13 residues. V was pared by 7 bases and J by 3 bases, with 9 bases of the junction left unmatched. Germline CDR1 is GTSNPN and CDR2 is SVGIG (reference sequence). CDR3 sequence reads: CASNRGDNYEQYF. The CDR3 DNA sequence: TGTGCCTCCAACAGGGGCGATAACTACGAGCAGTACTTC.

CDR3 in amino acids: CASSQFYPGTQPYGYTF. The CDR3 nucleotides read TGCGCCAGCAGCCAGTTCTATCCCGGGACACAACCCTATGGCTACACCTTC. This sequence joins TRBV4-1 and TRBJ1-2; possible D gene TRBD1, 6 bases. Trimming stripped 3 bases from V and 4 bases from J, with 21 bases between. CDR3 length equals 17 residues. Per germline, CDR1 MGHRA and CDR2 YSYEKL.

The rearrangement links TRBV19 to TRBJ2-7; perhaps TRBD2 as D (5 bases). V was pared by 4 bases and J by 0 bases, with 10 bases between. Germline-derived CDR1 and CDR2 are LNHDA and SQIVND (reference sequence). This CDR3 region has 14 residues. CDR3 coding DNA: TGTGCCAGTAGTACGTGGGAGAGCTCCTACGAGCAGTACTTC. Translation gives CASSTWESSYEQYF.

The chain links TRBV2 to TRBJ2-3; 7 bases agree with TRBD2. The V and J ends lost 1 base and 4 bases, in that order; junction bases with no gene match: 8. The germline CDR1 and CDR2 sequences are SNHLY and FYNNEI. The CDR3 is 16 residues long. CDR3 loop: CASSEGLAGSADTQYF. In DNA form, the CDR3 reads TGTGCCAGCAGTGAAGGACTAGCTGGATCGGCAGATACGCAGTATTTT.

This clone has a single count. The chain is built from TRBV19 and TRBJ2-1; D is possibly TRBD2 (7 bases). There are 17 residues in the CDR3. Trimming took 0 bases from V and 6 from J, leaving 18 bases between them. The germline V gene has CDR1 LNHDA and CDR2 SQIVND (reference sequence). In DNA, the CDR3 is TGTGCCAGTAGTATAGAGGGGGGGGCTTTATCCCCCAATGAGCAGTTCTTC. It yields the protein CASSIEGGALSPNEQFF. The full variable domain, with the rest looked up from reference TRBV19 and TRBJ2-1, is DGGITQSPKYLFRKEGQNVTLSCEQNLNHDAMYWYRQDPGQGLRLIYYSQIVNDFQKGDIAEGYSVSREKKESFPLTVTSAQKNPTAFYLCASSIEGGALSPNEQFFGPGTRLTVL.

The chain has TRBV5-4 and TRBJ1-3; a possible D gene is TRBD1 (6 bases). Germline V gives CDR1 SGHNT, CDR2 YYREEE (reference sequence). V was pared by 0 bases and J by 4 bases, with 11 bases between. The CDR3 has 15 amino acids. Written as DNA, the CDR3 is TGTGCCAGCAGCTTGGAGTTTGGGACAGGAAACACCATATATTTT. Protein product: CASSLEFGTGNTIYF.

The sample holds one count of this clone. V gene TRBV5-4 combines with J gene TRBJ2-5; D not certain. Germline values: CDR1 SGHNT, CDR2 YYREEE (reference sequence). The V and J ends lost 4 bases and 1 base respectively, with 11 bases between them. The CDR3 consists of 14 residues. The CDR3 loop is CASSPLPSQETQYF. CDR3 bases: TGTGCCAGCAGCCCTCTCCCCAGCCAAGAGACCCAGTACTTC.

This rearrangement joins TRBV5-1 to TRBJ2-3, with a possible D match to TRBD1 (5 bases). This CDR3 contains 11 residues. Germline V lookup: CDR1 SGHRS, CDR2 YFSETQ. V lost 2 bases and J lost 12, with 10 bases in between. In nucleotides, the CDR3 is TGCGCCAGCAGCTTTCAGGGATCACAGTATTTT. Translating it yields CASSFQGSQYF.

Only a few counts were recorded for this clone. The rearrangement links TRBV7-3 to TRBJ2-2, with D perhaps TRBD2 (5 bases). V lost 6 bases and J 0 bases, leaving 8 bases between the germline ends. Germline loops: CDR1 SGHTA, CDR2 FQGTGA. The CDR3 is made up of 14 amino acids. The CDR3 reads CASRLASNTGELFF. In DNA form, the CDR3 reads TGTGCCAGCAGGCTAGCTTCGAACACCGGGGAGCTGTTTTTT.

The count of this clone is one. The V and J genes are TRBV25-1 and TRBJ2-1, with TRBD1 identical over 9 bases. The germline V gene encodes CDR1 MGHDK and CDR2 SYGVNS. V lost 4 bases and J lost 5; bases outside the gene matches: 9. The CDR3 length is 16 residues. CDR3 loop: CASSALQGAGNNEQFF. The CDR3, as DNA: TGTGCCAGCAGTGCCCTACAGGGGGCAGGCAACAATGAGCAGTTCTTC.

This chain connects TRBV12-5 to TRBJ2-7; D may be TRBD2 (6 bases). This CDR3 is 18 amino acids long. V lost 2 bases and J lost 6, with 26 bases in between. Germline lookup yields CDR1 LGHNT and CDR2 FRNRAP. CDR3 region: CASGLTTGQTAGYSEQYF. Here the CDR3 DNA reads TGTGCTAGTGGTTTGACAACCGGGCAAACGGCGGGGTATTCCGAGCAGTACTTC.

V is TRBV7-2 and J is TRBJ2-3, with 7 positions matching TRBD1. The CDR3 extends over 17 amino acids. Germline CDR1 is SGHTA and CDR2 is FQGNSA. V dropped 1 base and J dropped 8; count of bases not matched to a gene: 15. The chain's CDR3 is CASSLGTGDRVVGTQYF. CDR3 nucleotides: TGTGCCAGCAGCTTAGGAACAGGAGACAGGGTGGTTGGTACGCAGTATTTT. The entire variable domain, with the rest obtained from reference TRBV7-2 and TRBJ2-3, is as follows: GAGVSQSPSNKVTEKGKDVELRCDPISGHTALYWYRQSLGQGLEFLIYFQGNSAPDKSGLPSDRFSAERTGGSVSTLTIQRTQQEDSAVYLCASSLGTGDRVVGTQYFGPGTRLTVL.

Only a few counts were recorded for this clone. CDR3 sequence: CASSQDYRGNTEAFF. CDR3 nucleotide sequence: TGTGCCAGCAGCCAAGATTACAGGGGGAACACTGAAGCTTTCTTT. The chain carries TRBV4-2 and TRBJ1-1, with 7 bases lining up with TRBD1. V trimming: 0 bases; J trimming: 1 base; junction bases outside the gene matches: 2. Per germline, CDR1 LGHNA and CDR2 YNFKEQ. The CDR3 is 15 amino acids.

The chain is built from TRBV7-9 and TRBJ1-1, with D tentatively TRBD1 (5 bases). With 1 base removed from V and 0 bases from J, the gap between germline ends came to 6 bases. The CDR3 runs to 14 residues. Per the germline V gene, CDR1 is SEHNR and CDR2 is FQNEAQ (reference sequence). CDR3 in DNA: TGTGCCAGCAGCTTAGGGGGCTTGAACACTGAAGCTTTCTTT. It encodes CASSLGGLNTEAFF.

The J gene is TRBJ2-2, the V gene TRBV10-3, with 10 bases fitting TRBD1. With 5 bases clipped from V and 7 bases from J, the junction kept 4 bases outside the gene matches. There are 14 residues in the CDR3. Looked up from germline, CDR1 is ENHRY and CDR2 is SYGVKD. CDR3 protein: CAISPGQGIGELFF. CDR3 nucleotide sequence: TGTGCCATCAGTCCGGGACAGGGGATCGGGGAGCTGTTTTTT.

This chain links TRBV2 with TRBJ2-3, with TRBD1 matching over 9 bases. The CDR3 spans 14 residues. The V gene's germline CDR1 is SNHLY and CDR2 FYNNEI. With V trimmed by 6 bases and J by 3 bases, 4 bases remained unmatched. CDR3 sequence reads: CASRTDRGTDTQYF. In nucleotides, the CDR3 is TGTGCCAGCAGGACGGACAGGGGAACAGATACGCAGTATTTT. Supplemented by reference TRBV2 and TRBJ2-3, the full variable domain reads EPEVTQTPSHQVTQMGQEVILRCVPISNHLYFYWYRQILGQKVEFLVSFYNNEISEKSEIFDDQFSVERPDGSNFTLKIRSTKLEDSAMYFCASRTDRGTDTQYFGPGTRLTVL.

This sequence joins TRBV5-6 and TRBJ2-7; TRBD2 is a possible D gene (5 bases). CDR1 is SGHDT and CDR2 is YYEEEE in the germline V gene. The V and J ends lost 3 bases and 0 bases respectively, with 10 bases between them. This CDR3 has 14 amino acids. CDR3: CASSSDTSSYEQYF. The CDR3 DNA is TGTGCCAGCAGCTCCGATACTAGCTCCTACGAGCAGTACTTC. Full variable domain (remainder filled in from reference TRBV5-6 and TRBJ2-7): DAGVTQSPTHLIKTRGQQVTLRCSPKSGHDTVSWYQQALGQGPQFIFQYYEEEERQRGNFPDRFSGHQFPNYSSELNVNALLLGDSALYLCASSSDTSSYEQYFGPGTRLTVT.

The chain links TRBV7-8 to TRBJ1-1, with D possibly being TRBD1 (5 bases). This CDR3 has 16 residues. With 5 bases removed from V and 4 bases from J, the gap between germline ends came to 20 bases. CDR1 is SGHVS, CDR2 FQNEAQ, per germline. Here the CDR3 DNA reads TGTGCCAGCAGCCCCCGGGCCGGGGGGGTCAGCACTGAAGCTTTCTTT. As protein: CASSPRAGGVSTEAFF.

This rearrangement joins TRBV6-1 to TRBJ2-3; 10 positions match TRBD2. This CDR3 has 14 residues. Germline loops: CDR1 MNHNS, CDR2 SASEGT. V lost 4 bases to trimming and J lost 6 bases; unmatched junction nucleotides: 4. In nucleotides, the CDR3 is TGTGCCAGCAGTGGAGCGGGAGGGCCTGATACGCAGTATTTT. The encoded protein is CASSGAGGPDTQYF.